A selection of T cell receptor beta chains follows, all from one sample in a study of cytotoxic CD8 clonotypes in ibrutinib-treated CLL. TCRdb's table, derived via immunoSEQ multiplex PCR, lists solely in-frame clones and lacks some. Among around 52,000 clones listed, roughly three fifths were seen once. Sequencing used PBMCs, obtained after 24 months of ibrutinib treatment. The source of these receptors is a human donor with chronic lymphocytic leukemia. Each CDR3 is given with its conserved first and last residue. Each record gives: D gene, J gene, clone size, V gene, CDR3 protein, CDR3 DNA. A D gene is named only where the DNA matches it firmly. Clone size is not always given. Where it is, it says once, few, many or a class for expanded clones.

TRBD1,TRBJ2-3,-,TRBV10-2,CASSLRQGWGDTQYF,TGCGCCAGCAGTCTGAGACAGGGATGGGGTGATACGCAGTATTTT
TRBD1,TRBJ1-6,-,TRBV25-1,CASTFTGGPSPLHF,TGTGCCAGCACCTTTACAGGGGGCCCCTCCCCCCTCCACTTT
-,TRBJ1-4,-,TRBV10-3,CAISAGTNEKLFF,TGTGCCATCAGTGCAGGGACTAATGAAAAACTGTTTTTT
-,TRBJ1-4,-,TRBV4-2,CASSQGNEKLFF,TGTGCCAGCAGCCAAGGGAATGAAAAACTGTTTTTT
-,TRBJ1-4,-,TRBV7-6,CASTLMGGAMKGNEKLFF,TGTGCCAGCACCCTGATGGGGGGCGCCATGAAGGGGAATGAAAAACTGTTTTTT
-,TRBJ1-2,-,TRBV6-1,CASSEARGYGYTF,TGTGCCAGCAGCGAGGCCAGGGGCTATGGCTACACCTTC
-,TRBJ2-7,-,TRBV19,CASSMRHFSSYEQYF,TGTGCCAGTAGTATGCGGCACTTCAGCTCCTACGAGCAGTACTTC
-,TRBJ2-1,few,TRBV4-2,CASSPQPARSSYNEQFF,TGTGCCAGCAGCCCCCAACCAGCTAGGAGCTCCTACAATGAGCAGTTCTTC
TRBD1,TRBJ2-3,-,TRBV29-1,CSVPIPGGAFRRTDTQYF,TGCAGCGTCCCAATTCCAGGGGGCGCGTTCAGGCGCACAGATACGCAGTATTTT
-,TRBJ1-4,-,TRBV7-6,CASSSPPDRGDEKLFF,TGTGCCAGCAGCTCCCCCCCGGACCGTGGAGACGAAAAACTGTTTTTT
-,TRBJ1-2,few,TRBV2,CASSEVSGSSGYTF,TGTGCCAGCAGTGAGGTCTCGGGCAGCTCTGGCTACACCTTC
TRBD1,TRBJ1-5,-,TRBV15,CATSRDRTGINQPQHF,TGTGCCACCAGCAGAGATAGGACAGGGATAAACCAGCCCCAGCATTTT
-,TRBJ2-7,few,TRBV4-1,CASSQGTGTYEQYF,TGCGCCAGCAGCCAAGGGACCGGGACCTACGAGCAGTACTTC
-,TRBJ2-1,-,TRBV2,CASSAREWYDEQFF,TGTGCCAGCAGTGCACGGGAGTGGTACGATGAGCAGTTCTTC
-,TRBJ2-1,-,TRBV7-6,CASSSRELALINEQFF,TGTGCCAGCAGCTCCAGGGAACTAGCCTTAATCAATGAGCAGTTCTTC
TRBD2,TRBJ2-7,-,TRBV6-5,CASTGGRRSYEQYF,TGTGCCAGCACAGGCGGGAGAAGGTCCTACGAGCAGTACTTC
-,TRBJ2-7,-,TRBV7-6,CASSLGESYEQYF,TGTGCCAGCAGCTTGGGGGAATCCTACGAGCAGTACTTC
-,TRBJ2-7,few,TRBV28,CASSSSGSVDEQYF,TGTGCCAGCAGTTCCTCGGGTTCGGTCGACGAGCAGTACTTC
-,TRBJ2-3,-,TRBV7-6,CASSGHRDSGLDTQYF,TGTGCCAGCAGCGGGCACAGGGATAGCGGGCTAGATACGCAGTATTTT
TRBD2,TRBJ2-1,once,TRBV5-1,CASSDTSGGYNEQFF,TGCGCCAGCAGCGATACTAGCGGGGGGTACAATGAGCAGTTCTTC
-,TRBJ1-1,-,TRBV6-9,CAGVPPGADLATEAFF,TGTGCCGGAGTACCGCCGGGAGCCGACTTGGCCACTGAAGCTTTCTTT
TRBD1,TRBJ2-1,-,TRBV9,CASSVTNRGYEQFF,TGTGCCAGCAGCGTGACCAACAGGGGGTATGAGCAGTTCTTC
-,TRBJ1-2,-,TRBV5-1,CASSTETAYYGYTF,TGCGCCAGCAGCACGGAGACAGCTTACTATGGCTACACCTTC
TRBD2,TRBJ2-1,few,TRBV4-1,CASSQIPGTSTFPFF,TGCGCCAGCAGCCAAATACCCGGGACTAGTACATTCCCGTTCTTC
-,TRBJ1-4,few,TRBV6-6,CASSYVGVGEKLFF,TGTGCCAGCAGTTACGTCGGGGTCGGTGAAAAACTGTTTTTT
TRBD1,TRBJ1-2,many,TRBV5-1,CASSWGQGAYGYTF,TGCGCCAGCAGCTGGGGGCAGGGGGCCTATGGCTACACCTTC
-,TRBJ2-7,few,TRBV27,CASSFFSYEQYF,TGTGCCAGCAGTTTCTTCTCCTACGAGCAGTACTTC